The 21 T cell receptor beta chains below come from one sample, sequenced in a study of blood T cell repertoires in COVID-19. The method was immunoSEQ multiplex PCR; TCRdb's version includes in-frame clones alone and lacks a portion of them. The data show more than 25,000 clones, 84% seen once. Sequenced material: peripheral blood. The receptors originated from a man older than 75 with active COVID-19.

As DNA, the CDR3 is TGTGCCAGCAGCTACCAGGGACTAGCTAACTCAGATACGCAGTATTTT. Protein sequence: CASSYQGLANSDTQYF. V and J are TRBV6-5 and TRBJ2-3; TRBD2 matches at 9 bases. Germline V CDR1 and CDR2: MNHEY, SVGAGI. The CDR3 runs 16 residues. The V gene end was trimmed by 6 bases and the J gene end by 4 bases; junction bases not matched to a gene: 11.

V and J are TRBV5-6 and TRBJ2-7; TRBD1 matches at 7 bases. The CDR3 consists of 16 residues. Germline CDR1 is SGHDT and CDR2 is YYEEEE. V was clipped by 4 bases and J by 1 base; unmatched bases: 11. The CDR3 DNA reads TGTGCCAGCAGCCACGGAAAGGGGGCGTCGTCCTACGAGCAGTACTTC. It codes for CASSHGKGASSYEQYF.

The chain links TRBV11-2 to TRBJ2-5; D possibly corresponds to TRBD1 (6 bases). V shed 4 bases and J shed 3 bases, with 9 bases lying between them. Germline CDR1 reads SGHAT; CDR2 reads FQNNGV. The CDR3 is 13 residues long. CDR3 sequence: CASSSDREETQYF. DNA of the CDR3: TGTGCCAGCAGCTCGGACAGAGAAGAGACCCAGTACTTC.

The chain combines TRBV7-3 with TRBJ1-6; 10 bases map to TRBD1. The CDR3 is 13 amino acids. CDR1 and CDR2 from the germline V gene are SGHTA and FQGTGA. J lost 11 bases, V lost 3 bases, and 1 base had no gene match. In nucleotides, the CDR3 is TGTGCCAGCAGCTTCGGGACAGGGGCACCCCTCCACTTT. It translates to CASSFGTGAPLHF. Full variable domain (outside the CDR3, taken from reference TRBV7-3 and TRBJ1-6): GAGVSQTPSNKVTEKGKYVELRCDPISGHTALYWYRQSLGQGPEFLIYFQGTGAADDSGLPNDRFFAVRPEGSVSTLKIQRTERGDSAVYLCASSFGTGAPLHFGNGTRLTVT.

The rearrangement links TRBV9 to TRBJ1-5; TRBD1 matches at 7 bases. This CDR3 is built from 15 residues. Germline trimming cut 0 bases from V and 0 bases from J; bases unmatched to any gene: 0. Germline V gene lookup returns CDR1 SGDLS and CDR2 YYNGEE. In nucleotides, the CDR3 is TGTGCCAGCAGCGTAGGACAGGGTAGCAATCAGCCCCAGCATTTT. Its translation is CASSVGQGSNQPQHF.

V and J are TRBV3-1 (or the pseudogene TRBV3-2) and TRBJ1-2; D is unresolved. This CDR3 contains 16 residues. The V end lost 2 bases, the J end lost 4 bases, and 17 bases lay between the germline ends. Germline lookup yields CDR1 LGHDT and CDR2 YNNKEL (reference sequence). Here the CDR3 reads CASSQRAPSGFYGYTF. CDR3 DNA: TGTGCCAGCAGCCAAAGAGCCCCCTCAGGATTCTATGGCTACACCTTC.

The DNA for the CDR3 is TGTGCCAGCAGCTTAGCGGGGATTAACACAGATACGCAGTATTTT. Translated: CASSLAGINTDTQYF. The chain couples TRBV9 to TRBJ2-3; 8 nucleotides line up with TRBD2. Unmatched junction bases numbered 6, after V lost 4 bases and J lost 2 bases. Germline V gene lookup returns CDR1 SGDLS and CDR2 YYNGEE. There are 15 residues in the CDR3.

This clone was recorded only once. The chain recombines TRBV19 with TRBJ2-5; no definite D call. The V and J ends lost 5 bases and 4 bases respectively, with 11 bases between them. Germline lookup yields CDR1 LNHDA and CDR2 SQIVND (reference sequence). There are 13 residues in the CDR3. The CDR3 nucleotides read TGTGCCAGTAGTCCCCGAGCCGGAGAGACCCAGTACTTC. Translated: CASSPRAGETQYF. Looking up the rest from reference TRBV19 and TRBJ2-5 gives the full variable domain: DGGITQSPKYLFRKEGQNVTLSCEQNLNHDAMYWYRQDPGQGLRLIYYSQIVNDFQKGDIAEGYSVSREKKESFPLTVTSAQKNPTAFYLCASSPRAGETQYFGPGTRLLVL.

This chain connects TRBV6-5 to TRBJ1-2, with D perhaps TRBD1 (6 bases). CDR3 length equals 12 residues. V lost 7 bases to trimming and J lost 2 bases, with 8 bases between them. Germline V gives CDR1 MNHEY, CDR2 SVGAGI. The CDR3 DNA reads as TGTGCCAGCACCCAGGGGAACTATGGCTACACCTTC. Translating gives CASTQGNYGYTF.

The V call is TRBV7-9, the J call TRBJ2-3, with TRBD2 identical over 14 bases. This CDR3 contains 14 residues. Trimming took 5 bases from V and 14 from J; bases not matched to a gene: 9. CDR1 is SEHNR and CDR2 is FQNEAQ in the germline V gene (reference sequence). The CDR3, as DNA: TGTGCCAGCAGCGCGGGACTAGCGGGGGCCTTGGTGTATTTT. Amino acids: CASSAGLAGALVYF.

V is TRBV2 and J is TRBJ1-4; D ambiguous. This CDR3 has 12 residues. Germline values: CDR1 SNHLY, CDR2 FYNNEI. Trimming pared 5 bases from V and 8 bases from J, leaving 9 bases between. This CDR3 is CASSLTSEKLFF. The CDR3 DNA reads as TGTGCCAGCAGTCTAACGAGCGAAAAACTGTTTTTT. Combining the CDR3 with reference TRBV2 and TRBJ1-4 gives the whole variable domain EPEVTQTPSHQVTQMGQEVILRCVPISNHLYFYWYRQILGQKVEFLVSFYNNEISEKSEIFDDQFSVERPDGSNFTLKIRSTKLEDSAMYFCASSLTSEKLFFGSGTQLSVL.

In its sample, this clone was seen once. V gene TRBV11-2 combines with J gene TRBJ1-1, with D hard to call. From germline, CDR1 is SGHAT and CDR2 FQNNGV. The V end was cut by 4 bases, the J end by 5 bases, with 11 bases between. There are 13 residues in the CDR3. The CDR3 DNA reads TGTGCCAGCAGCTCGGCGGGATGGACTGAAGCTTTCTTT. It specifies CASSSAGWTEAFF.

There are a few counts of this clone. The chain uses TRBV6-5 and TRBJ1-5; D possibly corresponds to TRBD1 (6 bases). V gave up 5 bases and J gave up 6 bases, with 14 bases separating them. This CDR3 has 14 amino acids. Germline V CDR1 and CDR2: MNHEY, SVGAGI. CDR3 coding DNA: TGTGCCAGCAGTCCCATAGGGGGAAGTCAGCCCCAGCATTTT. Its protein product is CASSPIGGSQPQHF.

This chain links TRBV1 with TRBJ2-2; TRBD2 is taken as the D call from the table, unchecked against the DNA. TRBV1 is a known pseudogene. The CDR3 extends over 14 amino acids. CDR3 in DNA: TGCACCAGCAGCCAAGATCGGGTCAGAGGGGAGCTGTTTTTT. Translating gives CTSSQDRVRGELFF.

In DNA form, the CDR3 reads TGTGCCAGCAGCATGACTAGCGGCACCGGGGAGCTGTTTTTT. Translated: CASSMTSGTGELFF. The chain carries TRBV5-4 and TRBJ2-2; TRBD2 matches 9 bases. This CDR3 region has 14 residues. Germline values: CDR1 SGHNT, CDR2 YYREEE (reference sequence). J was trimmed by 4 bases and V by 4 bases; bases with no gene match: 2.

This chain links TRBV19 with TRBJ1-1; no reliable D call. Per the germline V gene, CDR1 is LNHDA and CDR2 is SQIVND (reference sequence). The CDR3 is 13 residues long. Trimming cost V 3 bases and J 7 bases, with 12 bases left between them. The CDR3 is CASSMRRAGEAFF. In DNA form, the CDR3 reads TGTGCCAGTAGTATGCGGCGGGCAGGTGAAGCTTTCTTT.

The gene calls are TRBV12-5 and TRBJ1-6, with no clear D. The CDR3 covers 14 residues. CDR1 and CDR2 from the germline V gene are LGHNT and FRNRAP. V lost 5 bases, J lost 10 bases, and 15 bases lay in between. Here the CDR3 DNA reads TGTGCTAGTGGTCTCTCTCTCATGCAGTCACCCCTCCACTTT. This encodes CASGLSLMQSPLHF.

The V call is TRBV2, the J call TRBJ1-1; TRBD1 matches at 9 bases. J gave up 5 bases and V 6 bases, and 7 bases lay outside the gene matches. The germline CDR1 and CDR2 sequences are SNHLY and FYNNEI. The CDR3 has 14 residues. CDR3 bases: TGTGCCAGCAGGATGACAGGGGGAGGAACTGAAGCTTTCTTT. Amino acid sequence: CASRMTGGGTEAFF.

The chain couples TRBV9 to TRBJ2-1; no clear D gene. From germline, CDR1 is SGDLS and CDR2 YYNGEE. Trimming cost V 4 bases and J 10 bases, with 9 bases left between them. The CDR3 has 11 amino acids. CDR3 region: CASSLTREQFF. The CDR3, as DNA: TGTGCCAGCAGCCTCACGAGGGAGCAGTTCTTC.

The rearrangement links TRBV5-1 to TRBJ2-1, with 8 bases identical to TRBD2. V lost 0 bases, J lost 5 bases, and 10 bases stayed unmatched. CDR1 is SGHRS, CDR2 YFSETQ, per germline. This CDR3 has 17 residues. The chain's CDR3 is CASSLVNTGGLDNEQFF. The CDR3 coding sequence is TGCGCCAGCAGCTTGGTAAACACGGGGGGGCTGGACAATGAGCAGTTCTTC.

V usage is TRBV10-1 and J usage is TRBJ2-7; D perhaps matches TRBD2 (5 bases). Germline loops: CDR1 WNHNN, CDR2 SYGVQD (reference sequence). Trimming removed 3 bases from V and 1 base from J, with 10 bases in between. The CDR3 spans 14 residues. The CDR3 reads CASSETGRSYEQYF. CDR3 nucleotides: TGCGCCAGCAGTGAAACGGGAAGGTCCTACGAGCAGTACTTC.